The subject of this entry is one T cell receptor (beta chain). The antigen remains unidentified. This record belongs to a study of T cells in Graves' hyperthyroidism and ophthalmopathy. As for the study in general: Before treatment of any kind, peripheral blood was taken at initial diagnosis. Study results and caveats: Most thyroid clonotypes that were expanded above 0.001 also turned up in blood.

Amplification targeted TCR beta CDR3 regions from RNA transcripts. Initially, a first-round RT-PCR of the TCR CDR3 employed the HTBI primer set. TCRdb reprocessed the multiplex PCR reads via MiXCR and lists one record per CDR3 protein. The sample lists around 420,000 distinct CDR3 sequences, about an eighth seen once, with 5% to 6.5% in the top ten. CDR1 MNHEY and CDR2 SVGEGT come from the germline V gene. The junction had 6 bases not matched to a gene; V was cut back by 2 bases and J by 0 bases. The CDR3 sequence is 16 residues long. The sequence came from a woman aged 18-29 years with Graves' hyperthyroidism. The chain is built from TRBV6-2 or TRBV6-3 and TRBJ2-7, with 8 nucleotides matching TRBD2. Sequencing input: blood. CDR3 sequence: CASSYRRSGTSYEQYF. Written as DNA, the CDR3 is TGTGCCAGCAGTTACCGACGTAGCGGGACCTCCTACGAGCAGTACTTC.